A single sample is the source of the 6 T cell receptor beta chains below, sequenced in a study of blood T cells in healthy people across ages (dated by TCRdb to between 2014 and 2017). The library was produced with 5' RACE. TCRdb shows the sequencer as Illumina HiSeq 2500. A second about 7 to 11 cycle PCR used a sample-barcoded 5' primer and a J-beta primer mix. Clones were called with MiXCR by TCRdb after fastp trimmed the public reads at Q25, and only in-frame beta chains were retained. Rows matching on CDR3 protein sequence are summarized as one entry with the most common DNA and genes. This sample gives some 700,000 distinct CDR3 sequences in total; about a fifth of them show up just once. Clones ranked in the top ten supply 22% of the sample. The sample comprised blood. The receptor set was obtained from a man in his 70s in good health.

This chain connects TRBV7-9 to TRBJ2-3; 9 bases match TRBD2. The CDR3 spans 19 residues. Germline V gives CDR1 SEHNR, CDR2 FQNEAQ (reference sequence). The J segment lost 0 bases and the V segment lost 7 bases, leaving 17 bases of the junction unmatched. The CDR3 loop reads CASTPNSAGGPDSTDTQYF. The CDR3, as DNA: TGTGCCAGCACCCCAAACTCGGCGGGAGGGCCGGATAGCACAGATACGCAGTATTTT.

This clonotype was recorded a few times. The chain employs TRBV5-1 and TRBJ2-1; 7 bases agree with TRBD2. V lost 2 bases to trimming and J lost 4 bases; unmatched junction nucleotides: 6. The CDR3 is 15 residues long. Germline CDR1 SGHRS, CDR2 YFSETQ. The CDR3 protein is CASSFSGGPYNEQFF. The CDR3 DNA reads TGCGCCAGCAGCTTCTCGGGGGGTCCTTACAATGAGCAGTTCTTC.

This rearrangement joins TRBV19 to TRBJ1-5; D uncertain. Germline V CDR1 and CDR2: LNHDA, SQIVND (reference sequence). The CDR3 loop spans 15 amino acids. V lost 7 bases to trimming and J lost 0 bases, with 13 bases between them. The CDR3 loop is CASKVITASNQPQHF. The CDR3 DNA reads as TGTGCCAGTAAAGTTATCACAGCTAGCAATCAGCCCCAGCATTTT.

The genes are TRBV6-2 or TRBV6-3 and TRBJ2-6; tentatively, D is TRBD1 or TRBD2 (5 bases each). CDR3 length equals 17 residues. CDR1 and CDR2 (germline): MNHEY, SVGEGT. With 4 bases removed from V and 0 bases from J, the gap between germline ends came to 13 bases. The CDR3 coding sequence is TGTGCCAGCAGTTGGACTGGACAAACCTCTGGGGCCAACGTCCTGACTTTC. It encodes CASSWTGQTSGANVLTF.

This clonotype was found a few times. The V call is TRBV30, the J call TRBJ1-4; D might be TRBD1 (6 bases). Germline values: CDR1 GTSNPN, CDR2 SVGIG (reference sequence). The CDR3 contains 17 residues. V lost 0 bases, J lost 8 bases, and 22 bases lay in between. The CDR3: CAWSVGHGRPSAEKLFF. Here the CDR3 DNA reads TGTGCCTGGAGTGTGGGACACGGAAGGCCGTCAGCGGAAAAACTGTTTTTT.

This clonotype was seen a few times. The chain links TRBV7-8 to TRBJ1-1; D is unresolved. V lost 7 bases and J 1 base, leaving 13 bases between the germline ends. Per the germline V gene, CDR1 is SGHVS and CDR2 is FQNEAQ. This CDR3 contains 14 residues. Here the CDR3 reads CASTPDGRNTEAFF. CDR3 nucleotides: TGTGCCAGCACCCCGGACGGAAGGAACACTGAAGCTTTCTTT.